The present TCR beta chain was sequenced within a study of blood T cell repertoires in COVID-19. Study-wide context: From the United States, Italy and Spain came samples of acute and convalescent COVID-19. T cells, B-cell-depleted T cells, or PBMCs supplied cDNA or gDNA.

Authors' data handling: Researchers report that nucleated cell counts were estimated from reference gene primer amplification. Sequencing was performed with immunoSEQ multiplex PCR; in TCRdb, only in-frame clones are kept and a portion is missing. D and trimming were read from the DNA, whereas the V and J calls and clone size are those reported in that table. The repertoire holds over 90,000 clones, with 70% to 90% as singletons. In this sample, this clone turned up once. V lost 5 bases to trimming and J lost 3 bases, with 11 bases between them. Germline V lookup: CDR1 GTSNPN, CDR2 SVGIG (reference sequence). The CDR3 is made up of 12 amino acids.

This sequence was found in a human donor in a cohort sampled during active COVID-19. Sequences were obtained from peripheral blood. The gene calls are TRBV30 and TRBJ2-7, with TRBD1 as a possible D gene (6 bases). The CDR3, as DNA: TGTGCCTGGTCGGACAGCAGCTACGAGCAGTACTTC. Protein: CAWSDSSYEQYF.